Shown below are 3 T cell receptor beta chains from a single sample sequenced in a study of shared T cell receptors in the human thymus. TCRdb's table, derived via immunoSEQ multiplex PCR, lists solely in-frame clones and lacks some. This sample has about 380,000 clones, with about 95% found just once. The sequencing input was thymocytes. These TCRs come from a human donor.

The chain has TRBV7-8 and TRBJ2-7; 10 bases agree with TRBD2. Losses at the gene ends were 1 base for V and 4 bases for J; bases not matched to a gene: 13. The CDR3 has 18 amino acids. Germline V gene lookup returns CDR1 SGHVS and CDR2 FQNEAQ. CDR3 loop: CASSLGILAGTRSYEQYF. DNA for the CDR3: TGTGCCAGCAGCTTAGGGATACTAGCGGGAACTAGGTCTTACGAGCAGTACTTC.

This clone showed up just once. The chain uses TRBV14 and TRBJ2-1; 11 bases fit TRBD2. The CDR3 covers 18 residues. Germline loops: CDR1 SGHDN, CDR2 FVKESK. V gave up 2 bases and J gave up 4 bases; unmatched junction bases: 10. The CDR3: CASSQPITSGSSYNEQFF. CDR3 nucleotides: TGTGCCAGCAGCCAACCTATCACTAGCGGGAGTTCTTACAATGAGCAGTTCTTC.

CDR3 amino acids: CSVVRALKAFF. CDR3 coding DNA: TGCAGCGTTGTCAGGGCCCTGAAAGCTTTCTTT. The rearrangement links TRBV29-1 to TRBJ1-1; tentative D call: TRBD1 (5 bases). Looked up from germline, CDR1 is SQVTM and CDR2 is ANQGSEA. Trimming stripped 4 bases from V and 9 bases from J, with 12 bases between. The CDR3 spans 11 residues.